This T cell receptor (beta chain) was sequenced for a study of beta chain features in type 1 diabetes. On the study more broadly: All samples yielded roughly 100,000,000 examined sorted cells.

On this clone itself: No antigen is known for it.

The study's findings and limits: Compared with healthy donors, patients appeared to share more similar naive, central memory and regulatory TCRB repertoires.

Using CD45RO/CCR7/CD25/CD127/CD95/CD27, CD4+ naive, central memory, regulatory and stem cell-like memory cells were sorted. V lost 4 bases and J lost 1, with 11 bases in between. The CDR3 contains 14 residues. Germline V gene lookup returns CDR1 SQVTM and CDR2 ANQGSEA. Since all of the isolated RNA was reverse transcribed, expressed TCRB transcripts were what got sequenced. Produced via immunoSEQ multiplex PCR; TCRdb's table is partial and in-frame only. This table has about 320,000 clones, around 13% appearing once. The sequence derives from a man younger than 45 in good health. This rearrangement joins TRBV29-1 to TRBJ1-3, with D possibly being TRBD1 (5 bases). Material for sequencing was central memory CD4+ T cells from blood. CDR3 region: CSVVAPGSGNTIYF. As DNA, the CDR3 is TGCAGCGTTGTCGCCCCAGGGTCTGGAAACACCATATATTTT.